Below are 5 T cell receptor beta chains sequenced from a single sample in a study of patients and donors after allogeneic stem cell transplantation. TCRdb re-analysed the RT-PCR reads in MiXCR, keeping a single row per CDR3 protein. The sample has about 960,000 distinct CDR3 sequences; approximately 19% are singletons. The material sequenced was blood, either unsorted or a sorted T cell fraction (not recorded which). These receptors all stem from a human donor who was either an allogeneic HSCT recipient or a stem cell or donor lymphocyte infusion donor (not recorded which). It is not recorded whose cells these are; they may come from a transplant donor.

J is TRBJ1-5 and V is TRBV29-1; D is possibly TRBD1 (6 bases). The CDR3 runs to 15 residues. The germline CDR1 and CDR2 sequences are SQVTM and ANQGSEA. Trimming cost V 0 bases and J 8 bases, with 17 bases left between them. The CDR3 loop reads CSVEEDRLPGKPQHF. For the CDR3, the DNA is TGCAGCGTTGAAGAGGACAGACTGCCGGGGAAGCCCCAGCATTTT.

This clonotype was seen a few times. V is TRBV19 and J is TRBJ1-5; the D gene is possibly TRBD1 (5 bases). Trimming removed 8 bases at V and 3 bases at J, with 14 bases between. The germline CDR1 and CDR2 sequences are LNHDA and SQIVND (reference sequence). This CDR3 comprises 14 residues. The DNA for the CDR3 is TGTGCCAGTCCCAACGGAGGGGACAATCAGCCCCAGCATTTT. This translates into CASPNGGDNQPQHF.

This clonotype has only a few counts. The chain recombines TRBV19 with TRBJ2-7; D is uncertain. The germline V gene encodes CDR1 LNHDA and CDR2 SQIVND (reference sequence). This CDR3 spans 15 amino acids. Deletions cut 10 bases from V and 1 base from J, with 20 bases between. The CDR3 region is CATLDHRRNSYEQYF. In DNA, the CDR3 is TGTGCCACCCTAGACCACCGTCGCAATTCCTACGAGCAGTACTTC.

This clonotype has a single count. This rearrangement joins TRBV7-9 to TRBJ1-2, with unresolved D. The CDR3 has 13 amino acids. From germline, CDR1 is SEHNR and CDR2 FQNEAQ (reference sequence). Trimming pared 5 bases from V and 6 bases from J, leaving 13 bases between. The CDR3 DNA reads as TGTGCCAGCAGCCCCCGGCAGCACAATGGCTACACCTTC. This encodes CASSPRQHNGYTF. Filled out from reference TRBV7-9 and TRBJ1-2, the complete variable domain reads DTGVSQNPRHKITKRGQNVTFRCDPISEHNRLYWYRQTLGQGPEFLTYFQNEAQLEKSRLLSDRFSAERPKGSFSTLEIQRTEQGDSAMYLCASSPRQHNGYTFGSGTRLTVV.

The table lists this clonotype with a few counts. The V and J genes are TRBV6-1 and TRBJ2-2; 10 bases agree with TRBD2. The V segment lost 7 bases and the J segment 0 bases; nucleotides outside the gene matches: 8. Germline lookup yields CDR1 MNHNS and CDR2 SASEGT. CDR3 length: 17 residues. The CDR3 here is CASNGLAELPNTGELFF. The CDR3 DNA reads TGTGCCAGCAACGGACTAGCGGAACTACCGAACACCGGGGAGCTGTTTTTT.